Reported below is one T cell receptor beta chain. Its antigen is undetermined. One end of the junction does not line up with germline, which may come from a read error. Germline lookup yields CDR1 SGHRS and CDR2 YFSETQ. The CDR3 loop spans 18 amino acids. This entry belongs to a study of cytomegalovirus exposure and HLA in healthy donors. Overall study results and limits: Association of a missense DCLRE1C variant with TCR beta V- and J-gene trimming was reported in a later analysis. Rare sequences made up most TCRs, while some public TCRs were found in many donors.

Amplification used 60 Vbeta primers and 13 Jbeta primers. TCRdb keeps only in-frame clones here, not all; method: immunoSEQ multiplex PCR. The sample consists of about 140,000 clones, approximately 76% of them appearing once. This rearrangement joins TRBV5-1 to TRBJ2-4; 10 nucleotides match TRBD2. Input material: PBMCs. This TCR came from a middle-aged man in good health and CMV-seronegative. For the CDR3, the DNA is TGCGCCAGCAGCTTAGGTCTAGCGGGAGACCTAGCCAAAAACAGTCAGTACTTC. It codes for CASSLGLAGDLAKNSQYF. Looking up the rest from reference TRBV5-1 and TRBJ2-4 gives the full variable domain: KAGVTQTPRYLIKTRGQQVTLSCSPISGHRSVSWYQQTPGQGLQFLFEYFSETQRNKGNFPGRFSGRQFSNSRSEMNVSTLELGDSALYLCASSLGLAGDLAKNSQYFGAGTRLSVL.